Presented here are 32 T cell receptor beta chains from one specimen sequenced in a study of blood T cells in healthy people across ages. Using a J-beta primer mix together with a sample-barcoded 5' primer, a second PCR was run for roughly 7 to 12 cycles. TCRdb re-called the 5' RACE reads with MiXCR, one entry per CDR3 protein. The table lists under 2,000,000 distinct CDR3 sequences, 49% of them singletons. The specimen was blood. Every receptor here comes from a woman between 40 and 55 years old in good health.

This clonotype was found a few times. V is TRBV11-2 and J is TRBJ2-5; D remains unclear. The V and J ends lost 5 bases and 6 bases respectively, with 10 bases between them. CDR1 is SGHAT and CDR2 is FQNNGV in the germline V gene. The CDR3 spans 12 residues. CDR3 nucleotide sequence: TGTGCCAGCAGCCCGAACCTCCAGACCCAGTACTTC. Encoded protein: CASSPNLQTQYF.

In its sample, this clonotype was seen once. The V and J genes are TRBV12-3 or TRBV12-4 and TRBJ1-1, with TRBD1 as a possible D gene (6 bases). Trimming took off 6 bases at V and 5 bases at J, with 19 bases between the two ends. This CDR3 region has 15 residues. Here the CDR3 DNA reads TGTGCCAGCAGCCCTCGGGACAATGAGGGGACTGAAGCTTTCTTT. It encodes CASSPRDNEGTEAFF.

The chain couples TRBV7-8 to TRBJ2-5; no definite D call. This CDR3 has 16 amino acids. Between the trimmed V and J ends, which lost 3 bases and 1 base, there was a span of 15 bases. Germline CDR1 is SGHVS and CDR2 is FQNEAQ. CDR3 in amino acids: CASSFGRTKLQETQYF. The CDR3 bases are TGTGCCAGCAGCTTTGGAAGGACGAAACTCCAAGAGACCCAGTACTTC.

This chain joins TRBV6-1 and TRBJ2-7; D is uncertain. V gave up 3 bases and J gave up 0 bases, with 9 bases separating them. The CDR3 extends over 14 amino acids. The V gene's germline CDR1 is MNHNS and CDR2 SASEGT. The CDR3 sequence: CASSEAVSSYEQYF. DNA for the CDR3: TGTGCCAGCAGTGAGGCCGTGAGCTCCTACGAGCAGTACTTC.

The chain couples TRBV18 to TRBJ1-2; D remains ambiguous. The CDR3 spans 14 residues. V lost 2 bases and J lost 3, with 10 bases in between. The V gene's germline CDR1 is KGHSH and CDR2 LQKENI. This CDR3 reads CASSPRVNDYGYTF. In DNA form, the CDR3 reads TGTGCCAGCTCACCAAGGGTTAACGACTATGGCTACACCTTC.

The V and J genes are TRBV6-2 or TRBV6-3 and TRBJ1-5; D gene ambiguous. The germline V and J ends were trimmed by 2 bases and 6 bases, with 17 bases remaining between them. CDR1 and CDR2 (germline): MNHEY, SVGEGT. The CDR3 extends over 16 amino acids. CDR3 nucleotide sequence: TGTGCCAGCAGTTACCGTGTCAGGTCGGGTCCTCAGCCCCAGCATTTT. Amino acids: CASSYRVRSGPQPQHF.

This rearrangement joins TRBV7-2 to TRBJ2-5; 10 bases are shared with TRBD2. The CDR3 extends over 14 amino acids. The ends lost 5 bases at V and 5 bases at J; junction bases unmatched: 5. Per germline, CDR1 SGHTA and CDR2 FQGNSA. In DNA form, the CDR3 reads TGTGCCAGCAGCCGCAGCGGGGGGGTCGAGACCCAGTACTTC. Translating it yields CASSRSGGVETQYF.

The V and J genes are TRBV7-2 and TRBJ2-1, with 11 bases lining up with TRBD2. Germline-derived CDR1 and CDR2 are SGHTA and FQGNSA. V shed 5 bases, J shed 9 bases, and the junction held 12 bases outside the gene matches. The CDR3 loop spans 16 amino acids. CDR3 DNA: TGTGCCAGCAGCCCCAGTTATAGCGGGGGGGCCACTGAGCAGTTCTTC. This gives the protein CASSPSYSGGATEQFF.

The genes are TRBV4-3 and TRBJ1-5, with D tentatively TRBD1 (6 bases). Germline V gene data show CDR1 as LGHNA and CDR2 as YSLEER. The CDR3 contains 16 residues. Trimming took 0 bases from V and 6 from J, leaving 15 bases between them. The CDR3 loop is CASSQDDSRGAQPQHF. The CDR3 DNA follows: TGCGCCAGCAGCCAAGATGACAGCAGGGGCGCTCAGCCCCAGCATTTT.

In DNA form, the CDR3 reads TGTGCCAGCAGCCCAATAGCGGGGGGGCCGGAAGAGACCCAGTACTTC. Amino acid sequence: CASSPIAGGPEETQYF. This chain uses TRBV7-3 with TRBJ2-5; 11 bases line up with TRBD2. With 5 bases clipped from V and 3 bases from J, the junction kept 8 bases outside the gene matches. This CDR3 region has 16 residues. Germline CDR1 and CDR2: SGHTA and FQGTGA.

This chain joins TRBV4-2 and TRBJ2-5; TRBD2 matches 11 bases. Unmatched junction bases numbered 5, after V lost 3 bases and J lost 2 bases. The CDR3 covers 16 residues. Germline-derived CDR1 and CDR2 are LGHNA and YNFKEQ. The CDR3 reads CASSHLLAGEQETQYF. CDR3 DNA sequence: TGTGCCAGCAGCCATCTACTAGCGGGGGAGCAAGAGACCCAGTACTTC.

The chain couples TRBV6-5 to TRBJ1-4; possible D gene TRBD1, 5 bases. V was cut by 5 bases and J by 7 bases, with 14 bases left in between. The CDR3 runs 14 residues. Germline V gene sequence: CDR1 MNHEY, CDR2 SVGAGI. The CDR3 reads CASSRGPGPEKLFF. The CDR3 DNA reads TGTGCCAGCAGTAGGGGACCCGGGCCTGAAAAACTGTTTTTT.

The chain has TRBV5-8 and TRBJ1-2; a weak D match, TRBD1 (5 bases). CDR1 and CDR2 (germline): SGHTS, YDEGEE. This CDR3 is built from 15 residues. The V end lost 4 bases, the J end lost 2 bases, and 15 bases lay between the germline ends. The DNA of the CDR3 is TGTGCCAGCAGCGGGACCCTCCAGGCGAACTATGGCTACACCTTC. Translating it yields CASSGTLQANYGYTF.

CDR3 protein: CASSQGGYSYNEQFF. CDR3 nucleotides: TGCGCCAGCAGCCAAGGGGGCTACTCCTACAATGAGCAGTTCTTC. The rearrangement joins TRBV4-3 to TRBJ2-1, with TRBD1 as a possible D gene (5 bases). In germline, CDR1 is LGHNA, CDR2 YSLEER. The V and J ends lost 1 base and 0 bases respectively, with 7 bases between them. CDR3 length: 15 residues.

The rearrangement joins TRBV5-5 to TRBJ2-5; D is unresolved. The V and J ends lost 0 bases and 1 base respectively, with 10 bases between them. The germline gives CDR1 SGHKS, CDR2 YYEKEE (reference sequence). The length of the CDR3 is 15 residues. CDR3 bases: TGTGCCAGCAGCTTGGGCCCCTATCTCCAAGAGACCCAGTACTTC. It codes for CASSLGPYLQETQYF.

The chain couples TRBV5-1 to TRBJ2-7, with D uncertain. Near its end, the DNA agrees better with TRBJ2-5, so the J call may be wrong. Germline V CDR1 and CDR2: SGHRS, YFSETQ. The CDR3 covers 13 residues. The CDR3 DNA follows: TGCGCCAGCAGCGCGGACGAAAAAGAGACCCAGTACTTC. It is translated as CASSADEKETQYF.

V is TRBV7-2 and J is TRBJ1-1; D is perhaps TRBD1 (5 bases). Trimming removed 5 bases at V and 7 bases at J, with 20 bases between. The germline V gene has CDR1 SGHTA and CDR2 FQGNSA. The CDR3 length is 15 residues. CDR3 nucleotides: TGTGCCAGCAGCGGGACGGTTGGTGGGGTGGGTGAAGCTTTCTTT. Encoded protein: CASSGTVGGVGEAFF. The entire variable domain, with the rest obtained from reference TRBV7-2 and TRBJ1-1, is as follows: GAGVSQSPSNKVTEKGKDVELRCDPISGHTALYWYRQSLGQGLEFLIYFQGNSAPDKSGLPSDRFSAERTGGSVSTLTIQRTQQEDSAVYLCASSGTVGGVGEAFFGQGTRLTVV.

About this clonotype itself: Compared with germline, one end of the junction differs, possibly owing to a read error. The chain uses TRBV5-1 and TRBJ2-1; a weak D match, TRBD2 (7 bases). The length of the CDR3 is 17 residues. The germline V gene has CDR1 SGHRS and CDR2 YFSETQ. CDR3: CASSLRGGGSSCNEQFF. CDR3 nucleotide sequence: TGCGCCAGCAGCTTGCGAGGCGGGGGCAGCTCCTGCAATGAGCAGTTCTTC. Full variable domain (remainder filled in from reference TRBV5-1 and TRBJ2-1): KAGVTQTPRYLIKTRGQQVTLSCSPISGHRSVSWYQQTPGQGLQFLFEYFSETQRNKGNFPGRFSGRQFSNSRSEMNVSTLELGDSALYLCASSLRGGGSSCNEQFFGPGTRLTVL.

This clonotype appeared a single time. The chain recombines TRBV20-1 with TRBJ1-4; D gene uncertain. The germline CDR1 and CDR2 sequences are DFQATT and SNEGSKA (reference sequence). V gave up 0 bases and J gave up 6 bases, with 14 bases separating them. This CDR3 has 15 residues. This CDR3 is CSAREDPGGDEKLFF. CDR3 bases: TGCAGTGCTAGAGAGGATCCGGGCGGGGATGAAAAACTGTTTTTT.

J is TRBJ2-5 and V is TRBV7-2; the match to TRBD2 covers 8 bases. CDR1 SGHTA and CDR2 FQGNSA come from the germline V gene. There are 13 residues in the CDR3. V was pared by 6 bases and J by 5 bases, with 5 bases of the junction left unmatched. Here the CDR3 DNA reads TGTGCCAGCAGGCGGGGGGCCAGGGAGACCCAGTACTTC. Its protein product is CASRRGARETQYF.

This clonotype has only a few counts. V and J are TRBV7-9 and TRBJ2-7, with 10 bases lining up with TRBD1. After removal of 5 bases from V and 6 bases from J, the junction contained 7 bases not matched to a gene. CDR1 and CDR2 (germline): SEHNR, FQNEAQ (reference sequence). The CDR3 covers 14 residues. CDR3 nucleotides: TGTGCCAGCAGCCCACGACAGGGGGCGAGCGAGCAGTACTTC. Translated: CASSPRQGASEQYF.

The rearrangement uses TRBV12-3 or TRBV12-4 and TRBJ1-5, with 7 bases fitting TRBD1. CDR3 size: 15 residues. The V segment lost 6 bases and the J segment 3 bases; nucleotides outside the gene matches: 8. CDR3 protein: CASSSTGHNNQPQHF. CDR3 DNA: TGTGCCAGCAGCTCGACAGGGCATAACAATCAGCCCCAGCATTTT.

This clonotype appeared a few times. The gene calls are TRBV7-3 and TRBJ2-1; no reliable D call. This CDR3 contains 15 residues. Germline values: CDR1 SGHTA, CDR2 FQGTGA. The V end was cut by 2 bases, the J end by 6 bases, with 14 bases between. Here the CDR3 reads CASSLEPGLGNEQFF. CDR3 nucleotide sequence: TGTGCCAGCAGCTTAGAACCGGGTTTGGGCAATGAGCAGTTCTTC.

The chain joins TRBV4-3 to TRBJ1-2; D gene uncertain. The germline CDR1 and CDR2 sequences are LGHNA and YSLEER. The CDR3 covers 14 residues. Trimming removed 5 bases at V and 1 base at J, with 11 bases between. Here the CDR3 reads CASSLEADNYGYTF. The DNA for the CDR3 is TGCGCCAGCAGCTTGGAAGCTGATAACTATGGCTACACCTTC.

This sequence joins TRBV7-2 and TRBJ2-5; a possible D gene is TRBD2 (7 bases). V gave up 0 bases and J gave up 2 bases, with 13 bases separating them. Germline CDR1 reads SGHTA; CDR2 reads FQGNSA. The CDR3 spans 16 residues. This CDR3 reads CASSLAVGGLQETQYF. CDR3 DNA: TGTGCCAGCAGCTTAGCGGTGGGGGGGCTGCAAGAGACCCAGTACTTC.

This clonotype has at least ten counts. In DNA, the CDR3 is TGCAGCGTTGAGTCCGGCTCCTACGAGCAGTACTTC. Translated: CSVESGSYEQYF. The genes are TRBV29-1 and TRBJ2-7; D is uncertain. The V gene lost 3 bases and the J gene lost 0 bases, with 6 bases spanning the gap. The CDR3 is 12 amino acids. Germline V lookup: CDR1 SQVTM, CDR2 ANQGSEA.

CDR3 nucleotide sequence: TGTGCCAGCCAGGAGGCCGAAGAGACCCAGTACTTC. It yields the protein CASQEAEETQYF. The chain is built from TRBV12-3 or TRBV12-4 and TRBJ2-5, with TRBD2 as a possible D gene (5 bases). Between the trimmed V and J ends, which lost 8 bases and 3 bases, there was a span of 10 bases. The CDR3 extends over 12 amino acids.

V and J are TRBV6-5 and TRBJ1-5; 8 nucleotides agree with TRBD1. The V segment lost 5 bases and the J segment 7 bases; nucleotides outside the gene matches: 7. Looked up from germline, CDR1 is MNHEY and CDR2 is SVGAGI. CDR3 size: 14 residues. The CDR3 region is CASSPTGVDQPQHF. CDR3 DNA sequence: TGTGCCAGCAGTCCGACAGGGGTGGACCAGCCCCAGCATTTT.

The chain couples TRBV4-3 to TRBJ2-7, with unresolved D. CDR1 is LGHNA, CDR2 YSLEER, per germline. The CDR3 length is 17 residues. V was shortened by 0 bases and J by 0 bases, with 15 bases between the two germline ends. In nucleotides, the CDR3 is TGCGCCAGCAGCCAAGACCCGACACCTTACACCTCCTACGAGCAGTACTTC. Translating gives CASSQDPTPYTSYEQYF.

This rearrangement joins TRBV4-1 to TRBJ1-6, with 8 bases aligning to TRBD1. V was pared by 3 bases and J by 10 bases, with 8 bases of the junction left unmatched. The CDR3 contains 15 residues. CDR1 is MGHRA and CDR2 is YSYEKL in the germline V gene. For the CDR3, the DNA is TGCGCCAGCAGCCAGCTGGACAGGGAAATATCACCCCTCCACTTT. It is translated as CASSQLDREISPLHF.

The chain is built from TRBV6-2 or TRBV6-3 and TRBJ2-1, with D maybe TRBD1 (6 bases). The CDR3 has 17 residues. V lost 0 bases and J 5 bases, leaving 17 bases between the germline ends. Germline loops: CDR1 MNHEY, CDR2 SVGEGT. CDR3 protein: CASSYSPPGALDNEQFF. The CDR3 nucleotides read TGTGCCAGCAGTTACTCGCCCCCAGGGGCACTGGACAATGAGCAGTTCTTC.

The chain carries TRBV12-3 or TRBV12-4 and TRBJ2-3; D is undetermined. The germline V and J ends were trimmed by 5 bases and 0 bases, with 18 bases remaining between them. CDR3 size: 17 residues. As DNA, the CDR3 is TGTGCCAGCAGTCCTCAGGTACGGATTCCTAGCACAGATACGCAGTATTTT. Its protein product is CASSPQVRIPSTDTQYF.